One and the same sample provided the 21 T cell receptor beta chains below, sequenced in a study of human T cells and chemical hapten exposure. Using its own MiXCR run on the RACE reads, TCRdb lists one record per CDR3 protein. Of about 39,000 distinct CDR3 sequences in the sample, around 11% were seen once. As for time point: pre-sensitization, week 0. Treatment denoted: therapeutic diphenylcyclopropenone sensitization with weekly scalp DPC. The sequencing here drew on whole blood, taken in connection with sensitization to the hapten diphenylcyclopropenone (DPC). Receptors were obtained from a woman aged 25 to 39 with alopecia areata. Some clones in this sample may be carry-over from other donors' samples.

This clonotype was detected only once. V and J are TRBV20-1 and TRBJ2-7; either TRBD1 or TRBD2 may fit D (5 bases each). Germline V CDR1 and CDR2: DFQATT, SNEGSKA (reference sequence). V lost 4 bases and J lost 2, with 15 bases in between. The CDR3 contains 14 residues. CDR3 bases: TGCAGTGCTACCCCAGGGAGCAAGGCCTACGAGCAGTACTTC. Amino acid sequence: CSATPGSKAYEQYF.

The V gene is TRBV6-1, the J gene TRBJ2-7, with D perhaps matching TRBD1 (5 bases). The CDR3 runs 15 residues. Trimming took off 0 bases at V and 5 bases at J, with 14 bases between the two ends. CDR1 is MNHNS, CDR2 SASEGT, per germline. The CDR3 DNA follows: TGTGCCAGCAGTGAAGCGCTTCCCAGGGCGCACGAGCAGTACTTC. It is translated as CASSEALPRAHEQYF.

This chain uses TRBV28 with TRBJ2-5; 8 bases match TRBD2. The germline gives CDR1 MDHEN, CDR2 SYDVKM. V lost 6 bases and J lost 4; bases outside the gene matches: 10. The CDR3 spans 15 residues. CDR3 loop: CASRKLADVPETQYF. Written as DNA, the CDR3 is TGTGCCAGCAGGAAACTAGCGGACGTCCCAGAGACCCAGTACTTC.

A few counts support this clonotype. The V and J genes are TRBV2 and TRBJ2-2; no firm D call. From germline, CDR1 is SNHLY and CDR2 FYNNEI. V was trimmed by 7 bases and J by 1 base, leaving 4 bases between them. This CDR3 comprises 12 residues. The CDR3 reads CASTLNTGELFF. The CDR3 DNA is TGTGCCAGCACCCTGAACACCGGGGAGCTGTTTTTT.

This clonotype has a handful of counts. The V call is TRBV28, the J call TRBJ2-7; TRBD1 might be the D (6 bases). CDR3 length: 13 residues. In germline, CDR1 is MDHEN, CDR2 SYDVKM. V was pared by 6 bases and J by 7 bases, with 16 bases between. The CDR3 sequence is CASSNPGQTEQYF. The CDR3 region has the DNA TGTGCCAGCAGCAACCCCGGACAGACTGAGCAGTACTTC. The entire variable domain, with the rest obtained from reference TRBV28 and TRBJ2-7, is as follows: DVKVTQSSRYLVKRTGEKVFLECVQDMDHENMFWYRQDPGLGLRLIYFSYDVKMKEKGDIPEGYSVSREKKERFSLILESASTNQTSMYLCASSNPGQTEQYFGPGTRLTVT.

This clonotype appeared a few times. The chain carries TRBV28 and TRBJ2-5; D call uncertain. The V gene's germline CDR1 is MDHEN and CDR2 SYDVKM. Trimming pared 5 bases from V and 4 bases from J, leaving 8 bases between. The CDR3 has 12 residues. The CDR3 region has the DNA TGTGCCAGCAGTACCTCAATAGAGACCCAGTACTTC. This codes for CASSTSIETQYF.

This chain connects TRBV27 to TRBJ1-2, with TRBD1 matching 7 bases. CDR3 length: 13 residues. CDR1 is MNHEY and CDR2 is SMNVEV in the germline V gene (reference sequence). Trimming cost V 6 bases and J 1 base; bases outside gene matches: 2. In nucleotides, the CDR3 is TGTGCCAGCAGAGGACAGGATAACTATGGCTACACCTTC. Protein product: CASRGQDNYGYTF.

This clonotype was observed many times. This chain connects TRBV7-3 to TRBJ2-3; D uncertain. V gave up 1 base and J gave up 1 base, with 9 bases separating them. Germline V gives CDR1 SGHTA, CDR2 FQGTGA. The CDR3 contains 15 residues. The CDR3 DNA sequence: TGTGCCAGCAGCTTAAAGGCTTCTCGCACAGATACGCAGTATTTT. It specifies CASSLKASRTDTQYF.

This clonotype has just a few counts. V and J are TRBV28 and TRBJ2-1; 7 bases line up with TRBD1. J gave up 1 base and V 11 bases, and 11 bases lay outside the gene matches. Germline-derived CDR1 and CDR2 are MDHEN and SYDVKM. CDR3 length equals 15 residues. CDR3 sequence: CAGAFTGDSYNEQFF. The CDR3 DNA reads as TGTGCCGGAGCTTTCACAGGGGATTCCTACAATGAGCAGTTCTTC.

This clonotype was detected a few times. The V call is TRBV7-6, the J call TRBJ2-1; 7 bases map to TRBD2. The CDR3 is 12 residues long. Germline V lookup: CDR1 SGHVS, CDR2 FNYEAQ. V lost 4 bases and J lost 10; bases outside the gene matches: 4. The CDR3 DNA sequence: TGTGCCAGCAGCTCAGAAGCGGGGGAGCAGTTCTTC. Translated, it gives CASSSEAGEQFF.

This clonotype was seen at least ten times. This chain uses TRBV20-1 with TRBJ2-3, with TRBD2 matching 7 bases. The V gene's germline CDR1 is DFQATT and CDR2 SNEGSKA (reference sequence). V lost 6 bases and J lost 4; bases outside the gene matches: 13. This CDR3 spans 15 amino acids. CDR3 sequence reads: CSATLLARVPDTQYF. The CDR3 DNA follows: TGCAGTGCCACACTACTAGCGAGGGTCCCAGATACGCAGTATTTT.

The chain is built from TRBV11-2 and TRBJ2-1, with 7 bases identical to TRBD1. V lost 5 bases and J lost 0; bases outside the gene matches: 10. The length of the CDR3 is 17 residues. Germline V lookup: CDR1 SGHAT, CDR2 FQNNGV. CDR3 in amino acids: CASSPNPRGFSYNEQFF. The DNA of the CDR3 is TGTGCCAGCAGCCCTAACCCCAGGGGGTTCTCCTACAATGAGCAGTTCTTC.

This clonotype came up a few times. This rearrangement joins TRBV29-1 to TRBJ1-1; D is unresolved. Trimming took 4 bases from V and 0 from J, leaving 9 bases between them. This CDR3 has 13 residues. Germline V CDR1 and CDR2: SQVTM, ANQGSEA. The CDR3 is CSVAKGLNTEAFF. The CDR3 DNA reads TGCAGCGTTGCAAAAGGGTTGAACACTGAAGCTTTCTTT.

There are many counts of this clonotype. The gene calls are TRBV5-4 and TRBJ2-3, with no clear D. Germline CDR1 is SGHNT and CDR2 is YYREEE (reference sequence). V was clipped by 1 base and J by 2 bases, with 11 bases between them. CDR3 size: 15 residues. In DNA, the CDR3 is TGTGCCAGCAGCTTGTTCGGCATTGACACAGATACGCAGTATTTT. Encoded protein: CASSLFGIDTDTQYF.

The rearrangement joins TRBV20-1 to TRBJ2-7; D not certain. The CDR3 covers 15 residues. Germline V lookup: CDR1 DFQATT, CDR2 SNEGSKA (reference sequence). Trimming removed 0 bases from V and 3 bases from J, with 15 bases in between. This CDR3 is CSARDMAIGLYEQYF. CDR3 DNA: TGCAGTGCTAGAGATATGGCTATCGGTCTCTACGAGCAGTACTTC.

The chain employs TRBV28 and TRBJ2-3; unclear D gene. The germline CDR1 and CDR2 sequences are MDHEN and SYDVKM. The CDR3 has 17 residues. Deletions cut 3 bases from V and 2 bases from J, with 18 bases between. In DNA, the CDR3 is TGTGCCAGCAGTTTCACCCCCCAAGGGTATACCACAGATACGCAGTATTTT. Translation: CASSFTPQGYTTDTQYF.

This clonotype is labeled medium-sized. The chain links TRBV7-2 to TRBJ2-5; possible D gene TRBD1, 5 bases. The CDR3 contains 14 residues. V lost 4 bases and J lost 5, with 14 bases in between. Germline V gene lookup returns CDR1 SGHTA and CDR2 FQGNSA. The chain's CDR3 is CASSSPGSIETQYF. CDR3 in DNA: TGTGCCAGCAGCTCCCCAGGGTCTATTGAGACCCAGTACTTC.

This clonotype turned up a few times. This sequence joins TRBV29-1 and TRBJ2-3, with no clear D. The CDR3 sequence is 12 residues long. In germline, CDR1 is SQVTM, CDR2 ANQGSEA. V was trimmed by 3 bases and J by 2 bases, leaving 6 bases between them. The CDR3 loop reads CSVDRTTDTQYF. Written as DNA, the CDR3 is TGCAGCGTTGATCGGACCACAGATACGCAGTATTTT.

The chain recombines TRBV23-1 with TRBJ1-5, with D unclear. TRBV23-1 is designated an ORF whose function remains uncertain. Between the trimmed V and J ends, which lost 7 bases and 4 bases, there was a span of 17 bases. The CDR3 is made up of 15 amino acids. This chain's CDR3 is CASIPVVERNQPQHF. The CDR3 DNA sequence: TGCGCCAGCATCCCCGTGGTTGAGAGAAATCAGCCCCAGCATTTT.

This clonotype has at least ten counts. V gene TRBV6-6 combines with J gene TRBJ1-5; no firm D call. The CDR3 length is 14 residues. Germline-derived CDR1 and CDR2 are MNHNY and SVGAGI (reference sequence). Trimming left V 2 bases short and J 6 bases short, with 11 bases between. CDR3 loop: CASSYVPGFQPQHF. In DNA, the CDR3 is TGTGCCAGCAGTTACGTCCCGGGGTTTCAGCCCCAGCATTTT.

This clonotype was detected ten times or more. The genes are TRBV4-1 and TRBJ1-1, with D uncertain. Per germline, CDR1 MGHRA and CDR2 YSYEKL. The V end lost 0 bases, the J end lost 0 bases, and 14 bases lay between the germline ends. The CDR3 extends over 17 amino acids. The CDR3 DNA follows: TGCGCCAGCAGCCAAGATTTCCCGAGAGACATGAACACTGAAGCTTTCTTT. Amino acids: CASSQDFPRDMNTEAFF.